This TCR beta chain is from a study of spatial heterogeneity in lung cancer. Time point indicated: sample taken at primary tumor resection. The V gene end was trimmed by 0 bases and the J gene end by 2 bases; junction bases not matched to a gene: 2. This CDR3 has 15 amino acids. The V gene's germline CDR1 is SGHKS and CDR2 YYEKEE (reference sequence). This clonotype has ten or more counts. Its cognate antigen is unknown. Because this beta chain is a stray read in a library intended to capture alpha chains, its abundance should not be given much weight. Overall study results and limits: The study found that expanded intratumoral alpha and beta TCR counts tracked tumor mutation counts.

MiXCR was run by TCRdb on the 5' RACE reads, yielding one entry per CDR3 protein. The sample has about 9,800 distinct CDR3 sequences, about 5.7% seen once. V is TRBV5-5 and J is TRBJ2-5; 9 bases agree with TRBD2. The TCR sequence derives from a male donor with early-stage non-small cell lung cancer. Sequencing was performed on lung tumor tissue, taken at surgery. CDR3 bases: TGTGCCAGCAGCTTGGGACTAGCGGATCAAGAGACCCAGTACTTC. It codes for CASSLGLADQETQYF.